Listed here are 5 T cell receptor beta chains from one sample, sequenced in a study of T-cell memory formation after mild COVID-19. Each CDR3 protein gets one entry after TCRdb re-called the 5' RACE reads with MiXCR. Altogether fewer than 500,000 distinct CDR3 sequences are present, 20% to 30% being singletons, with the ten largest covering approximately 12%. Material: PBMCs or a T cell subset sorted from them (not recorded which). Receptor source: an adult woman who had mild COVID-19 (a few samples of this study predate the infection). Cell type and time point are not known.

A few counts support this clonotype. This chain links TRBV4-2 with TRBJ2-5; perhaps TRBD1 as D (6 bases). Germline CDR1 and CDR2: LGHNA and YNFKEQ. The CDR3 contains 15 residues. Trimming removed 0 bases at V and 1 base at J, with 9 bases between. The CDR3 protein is CASSQEQTGQETQYF. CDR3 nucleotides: TGTGCCAGCAGCCAAGAGCAGACAGGCCAAGAGACCCAGTACTTC.

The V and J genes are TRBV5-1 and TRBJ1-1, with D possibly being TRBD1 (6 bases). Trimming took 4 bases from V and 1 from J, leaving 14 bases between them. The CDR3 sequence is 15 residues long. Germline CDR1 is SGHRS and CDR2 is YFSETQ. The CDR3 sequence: CASSRGDTANTEAFF. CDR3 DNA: TGCGCCAGCAGCCGCGGGGACACTGCGAACACTGAAGCTTTCTTT.

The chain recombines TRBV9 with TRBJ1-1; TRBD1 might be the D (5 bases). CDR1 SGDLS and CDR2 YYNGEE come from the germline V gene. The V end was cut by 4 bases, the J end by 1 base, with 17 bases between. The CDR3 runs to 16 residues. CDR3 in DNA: TGTGCCAGCAGCCCCGCAACGGGGCTATCGAACACTGAAGCTTTCTTT. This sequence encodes CASSPATGLSNTEAFF. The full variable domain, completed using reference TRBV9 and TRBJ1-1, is DSGVTQTPKHLITATGQRVTLRCSPRSGDLSVYWYQQSLDQGLQFLIQYYNGEERAKGNILERFSAQQFPDLHSELNLSSLELGDSALYFCASSPATGLSNTEAFFGQGTRLTVV.

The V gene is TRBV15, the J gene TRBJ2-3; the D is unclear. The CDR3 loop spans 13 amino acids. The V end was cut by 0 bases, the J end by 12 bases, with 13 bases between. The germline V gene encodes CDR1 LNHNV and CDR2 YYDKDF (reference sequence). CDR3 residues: CATSRDQAEEQYF. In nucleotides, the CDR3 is TGTGCCACCAGCAGAGATCAGGCAGAGGAACAGTATTTT.

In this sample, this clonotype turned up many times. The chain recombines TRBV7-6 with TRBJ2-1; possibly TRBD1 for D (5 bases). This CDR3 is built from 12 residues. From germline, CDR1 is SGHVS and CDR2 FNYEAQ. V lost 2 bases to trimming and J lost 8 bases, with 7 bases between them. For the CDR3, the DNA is TGTGCCAGCAGCTTACAGGGCGATGAGCAGTTCTTC. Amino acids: CASSLQGDEQFF. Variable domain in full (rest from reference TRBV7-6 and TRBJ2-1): GAGVSQSPRYKVTKRGQDVALRCDPISGHVSLYWYRQALGQGPEFLTYFNYEAQQDKSGLPNDRFSAERPEGSISTLTIQRTEQRDSAMYRCASSLQGDEQFFGPGTRLTVL.